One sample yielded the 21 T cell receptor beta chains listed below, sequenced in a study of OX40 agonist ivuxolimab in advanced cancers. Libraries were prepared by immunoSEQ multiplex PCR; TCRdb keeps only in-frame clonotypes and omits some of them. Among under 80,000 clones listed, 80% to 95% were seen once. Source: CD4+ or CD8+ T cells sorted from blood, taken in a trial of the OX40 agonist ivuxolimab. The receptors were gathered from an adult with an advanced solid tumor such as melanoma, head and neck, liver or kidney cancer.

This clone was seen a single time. As DNA, the CDR3 is TGTGCCAGCAGCTTAACTGTCACCGGGGAGCTGTTTTTT. As protein: CASSLTVTGELFF. The V gene is TRBV7-3, the J gene TRBJ2-2; D is undetermined. This CDR3 region has 13 residues. With 0 bases removed from V and 4 bases from J, the gap between germline ends came to 3 bases. CDR1 is SGHTA and CDR2 is FQGTGA in the germline V gene. Looking up the rest from reference TRBV7-3 and TRBJ2-2 gives the full variable domain: GAGVSQTPSNKVTEKGKYVELRCDPISGHTALYWYRQSLGQGPEFLIYFQGTGAADDSGLPNDRFFAVRPEGSVSTLKIQRTERGDSAVYLCASSLTVTGELFFGEGSRLTVL.

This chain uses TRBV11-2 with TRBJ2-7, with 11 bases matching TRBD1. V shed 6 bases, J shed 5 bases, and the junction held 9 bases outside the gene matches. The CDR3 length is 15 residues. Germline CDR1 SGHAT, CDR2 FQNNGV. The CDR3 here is CASSLAGTGGNEQYF. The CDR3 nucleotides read TGTGCCAGCAGTCTAGCCGGGACAGGGGGTAACGAGCAGTACTTC.

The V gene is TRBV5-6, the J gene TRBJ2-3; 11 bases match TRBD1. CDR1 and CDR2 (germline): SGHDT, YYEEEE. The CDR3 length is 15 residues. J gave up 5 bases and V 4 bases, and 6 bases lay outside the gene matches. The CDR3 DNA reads TGTGCCAGCAGCCTCTGGACAGGGGGCAAAGATACGCAGTATTTT. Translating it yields CASSLWTGGKDTQYF.

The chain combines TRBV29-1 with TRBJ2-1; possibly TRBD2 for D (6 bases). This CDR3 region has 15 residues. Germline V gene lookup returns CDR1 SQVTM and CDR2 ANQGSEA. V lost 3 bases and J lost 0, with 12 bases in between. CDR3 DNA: TGCAGCGTTGATTCTGGGGGGAGCTCCTACAATGAGCAGTTCTTC. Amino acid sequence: CSVDSGGSSYNEQFF.

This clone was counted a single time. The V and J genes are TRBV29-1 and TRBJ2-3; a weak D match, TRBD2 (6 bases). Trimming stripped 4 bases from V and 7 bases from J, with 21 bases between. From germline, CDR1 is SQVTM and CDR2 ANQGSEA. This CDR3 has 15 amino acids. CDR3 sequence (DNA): TGCAGCGTTGCGAGGGGTGGGACTCCAGAAAATACGCAGTATTTT. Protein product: CSVARGGTPENTQYF.

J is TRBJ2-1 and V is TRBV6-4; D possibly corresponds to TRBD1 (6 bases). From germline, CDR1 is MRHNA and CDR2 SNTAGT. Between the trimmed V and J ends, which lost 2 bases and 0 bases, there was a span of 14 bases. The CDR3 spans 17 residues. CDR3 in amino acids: CASSDGGQLSSYNEQFF. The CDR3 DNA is TGTGCCAGCAGTGACGGGGGACAATTGAGCTCCTACAATGAGCAGTTCTTC.

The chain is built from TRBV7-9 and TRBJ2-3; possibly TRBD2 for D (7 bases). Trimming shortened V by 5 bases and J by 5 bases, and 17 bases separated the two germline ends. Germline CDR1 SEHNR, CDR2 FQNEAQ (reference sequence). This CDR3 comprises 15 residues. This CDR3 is CASSPGEGVIDTQYF. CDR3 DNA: TGTGCCAGCAGCCCAGGGGAGGGGGTCATAGATACGCAGTATTTT.

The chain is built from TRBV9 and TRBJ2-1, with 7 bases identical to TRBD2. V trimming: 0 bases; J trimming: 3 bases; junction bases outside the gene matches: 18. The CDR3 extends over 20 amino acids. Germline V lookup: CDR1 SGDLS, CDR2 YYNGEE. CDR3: CASSVEKGLTISTLYNEQFF. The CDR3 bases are TGTGCCAGCAGCGTAGAGAAGGGACTAACCATCTCTACTCTCTACAATGAGCAGTTCTTC.

Written as DNA, the CDR3 is TGTGCCAGCAGTTTATCGTGGGGCGGAGAGACCCAGTACTTC. It yields the protein CASSLSWGGETQYF. This sequence joins TRBV27 and TRBJ2-5, with D possibly matching TRBD1 (5 bases). The germline V and J ends were trimmed by 0 bases and 4 bases, with 9 bases remaining between them. The CDR3 runs 14 residues. Germline V gene lookup returns CDR1 MNHEY and CDR2 SMNVEV (reference sequence).

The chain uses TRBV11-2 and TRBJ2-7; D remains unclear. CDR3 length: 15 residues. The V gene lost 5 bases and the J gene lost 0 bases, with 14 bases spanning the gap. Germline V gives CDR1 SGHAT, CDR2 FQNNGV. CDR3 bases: TGTGCCAGCAGCGCAATGGGTGGGTCCTCCTACGAGCAGTACTTC. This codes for CASSAMGGSSYEQYF.

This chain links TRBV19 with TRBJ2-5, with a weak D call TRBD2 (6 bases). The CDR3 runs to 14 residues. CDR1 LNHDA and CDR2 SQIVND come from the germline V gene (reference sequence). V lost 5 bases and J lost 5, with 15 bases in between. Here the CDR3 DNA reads TGTGCCAGTAGTGGCCGTAGCGGATGGGAGACCCAGTACTTC. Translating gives CASSGRSGWETQYF.

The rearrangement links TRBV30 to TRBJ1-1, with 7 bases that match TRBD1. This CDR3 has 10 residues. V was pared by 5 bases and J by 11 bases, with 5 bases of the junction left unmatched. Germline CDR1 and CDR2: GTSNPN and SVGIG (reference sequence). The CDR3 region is CAWCDRDAFF. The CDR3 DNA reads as TGTGCCTGGTGTGACAGGGATGCTTTCTTT.

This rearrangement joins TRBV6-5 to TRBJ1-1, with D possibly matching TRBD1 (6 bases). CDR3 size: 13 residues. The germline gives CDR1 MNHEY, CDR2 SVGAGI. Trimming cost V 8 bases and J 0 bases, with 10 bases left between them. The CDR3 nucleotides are TGTGCCAGCGGACAGCTCATGAACACTGAAGCTTTCTTT. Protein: CASGQLMNTEAFF.

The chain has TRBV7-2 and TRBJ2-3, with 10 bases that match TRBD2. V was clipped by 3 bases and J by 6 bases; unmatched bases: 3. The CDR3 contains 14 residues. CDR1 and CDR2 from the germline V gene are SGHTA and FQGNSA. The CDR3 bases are TGTGCCAGCAGCTTGGGACTAGCGTACGATACGCAGTATTTT. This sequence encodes CASSLGLAYDTQYF.

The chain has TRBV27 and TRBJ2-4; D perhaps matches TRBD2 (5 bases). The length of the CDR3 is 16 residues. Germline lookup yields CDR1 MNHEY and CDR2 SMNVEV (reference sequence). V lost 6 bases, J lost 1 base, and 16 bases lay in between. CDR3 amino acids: CASRRWASGAKNIQYF. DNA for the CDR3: TGTGCCAGCAGGCGGTGGGCCTCGGGGGCCAAAAACATTCAGTACTTC.

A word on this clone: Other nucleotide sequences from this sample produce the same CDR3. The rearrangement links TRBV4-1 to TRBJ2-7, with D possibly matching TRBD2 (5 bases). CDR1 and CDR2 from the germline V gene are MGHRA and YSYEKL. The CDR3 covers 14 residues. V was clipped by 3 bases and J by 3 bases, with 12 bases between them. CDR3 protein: CASSQTSGSYEQYF. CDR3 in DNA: TGCGCCAGCAGCCAGACCAGTGGGAGCTACGAGCAGTACTTC.

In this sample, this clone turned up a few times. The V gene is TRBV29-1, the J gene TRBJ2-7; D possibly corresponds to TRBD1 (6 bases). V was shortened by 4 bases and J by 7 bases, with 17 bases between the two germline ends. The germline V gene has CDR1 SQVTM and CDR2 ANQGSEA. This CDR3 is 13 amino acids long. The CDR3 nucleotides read TGCAGCGTTGTGTCCGGCGTAGGGGGTGAGCAGTACTTC. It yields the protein CSVVSGVGGEQYF.

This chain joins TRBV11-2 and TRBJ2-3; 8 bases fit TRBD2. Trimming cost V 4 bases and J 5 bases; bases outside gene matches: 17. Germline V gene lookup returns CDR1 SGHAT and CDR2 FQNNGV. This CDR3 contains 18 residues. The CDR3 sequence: CASSSGLAVLGTGDTQYF. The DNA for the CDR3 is TGTGCCAGCAGCTCCGGACTAGCAGTTTTGGGGACGGGAGATACGCAGTATTTT.

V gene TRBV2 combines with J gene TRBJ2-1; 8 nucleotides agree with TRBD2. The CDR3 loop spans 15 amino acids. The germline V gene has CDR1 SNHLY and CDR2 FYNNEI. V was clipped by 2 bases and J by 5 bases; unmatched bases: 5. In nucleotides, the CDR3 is TGTGCCAGCAGTGAACCAAGCGGGGGAGACAATGAGCAGTTCTTC. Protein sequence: CASSEPSGGDNEQFF. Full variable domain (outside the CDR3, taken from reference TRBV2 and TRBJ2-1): EPEVTQTPSHQVTQMGQEVILRCVPISNHLYFYWYRQILGQKVEFLVSFYNNEISEKSEIFDDQFSVERPDGSNFTLKIRSTKLEDSAMYFCASSEPSGGDNEQFFGPGTRLTVL.

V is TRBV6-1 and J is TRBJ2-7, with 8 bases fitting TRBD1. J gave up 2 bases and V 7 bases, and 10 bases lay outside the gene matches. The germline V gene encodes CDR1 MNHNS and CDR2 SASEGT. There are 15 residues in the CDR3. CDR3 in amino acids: CASNEQGGGAYEQYF. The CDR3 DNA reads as TGTGCCAGCAACGAACAGGGGGGTGGGGCCTACGAGCAGTACTTC.

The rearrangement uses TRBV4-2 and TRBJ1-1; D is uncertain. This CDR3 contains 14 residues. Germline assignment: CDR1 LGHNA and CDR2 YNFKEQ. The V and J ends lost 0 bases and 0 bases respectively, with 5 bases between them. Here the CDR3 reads CASSQDGVNTEAFF. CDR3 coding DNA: TGTGCCAGCAGCCAAGACGGTGTGAACACTGAAGCTTTCTTT.